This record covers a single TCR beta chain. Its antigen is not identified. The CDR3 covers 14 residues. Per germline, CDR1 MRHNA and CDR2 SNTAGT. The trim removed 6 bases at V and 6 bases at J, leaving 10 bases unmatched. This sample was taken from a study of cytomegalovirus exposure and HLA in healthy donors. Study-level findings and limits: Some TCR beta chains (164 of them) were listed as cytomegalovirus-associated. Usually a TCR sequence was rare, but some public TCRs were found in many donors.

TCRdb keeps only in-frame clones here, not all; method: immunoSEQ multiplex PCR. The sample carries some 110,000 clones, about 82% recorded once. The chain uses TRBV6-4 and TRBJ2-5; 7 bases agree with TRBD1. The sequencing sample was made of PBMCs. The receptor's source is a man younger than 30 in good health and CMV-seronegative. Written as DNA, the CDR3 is TGTGCCAGCAGCCCAACAGGGGAAGGAAAGACCCAGTACTTC. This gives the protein CASSPTGEGKTQYF.